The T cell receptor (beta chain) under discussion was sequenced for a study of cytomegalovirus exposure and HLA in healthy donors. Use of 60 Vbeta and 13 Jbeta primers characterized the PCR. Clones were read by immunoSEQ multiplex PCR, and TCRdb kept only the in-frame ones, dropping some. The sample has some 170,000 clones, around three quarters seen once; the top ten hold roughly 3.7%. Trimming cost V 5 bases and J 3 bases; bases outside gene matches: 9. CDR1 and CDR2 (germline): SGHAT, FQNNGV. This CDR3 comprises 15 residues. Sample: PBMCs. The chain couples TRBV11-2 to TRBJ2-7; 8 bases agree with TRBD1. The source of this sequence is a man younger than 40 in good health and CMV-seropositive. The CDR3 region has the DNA TGTGCCAGCAGCACCCCGGACAGGGTGGTCTACGAGCAGTACTTC. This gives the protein CASSTPDRVVYEQYF.